The 20 T cell receptor beta chains given below trace back to one sample, sequenced in a study of regulatory T cells in long-lasting Graves disease. Arm-PCR of CDR3 regions and iRepertoire HTBI primers were used to build TCR beta libraries. TCRdb re-called the multiplex PCR reads with MiXCR, one entry per CDR3 protein. The sample holds 680,000 or so distinct CDR3 sequences, 16% seen once. This sample's time point: newly diagnosed GD, antithyroid drugs for less than 3 months. Preparation of the TCR library used RNA extracted from PBMCs. These records were also assigned to another study, of T cells in Graves' hyperthyroidism and ophthalmopathy.

The specimen comprised peripheral blood mononuclear cells (PBMCs), sampled at new diagnosis, from a patient treated with antithyroid drugs. The receptors originated from a woman in her twenties or thirties with Graves disease.

This clonotype occurred a few times. The chain combines TRBV7-3 with TRBJ2-3, with a weak D call TRBD1 (6 bases). The CDR3 has 15 residues. Germline CDR1 SGHTA, CDR2 FQGTGA. Trimming pared 3 bases from V and 2 bases from J, leaving 12 bases between. The chain's CDR3 is CASSFRGHVTDTQYF. CDR3 coding DNA: TGTGCCAGCAGCTTCAGGGGCCATGTCACAGATACGCAGTATTTT.

There are many counts of this clonotype. The J gene is TRBJ1-1, the V gene TRBV18, with D perhaps matching TRBD1 (5 bases). The length of the CDR3 is 14 residues. Deletions cut 8 bases from V and 2 bases from J, with 15 bases between. CDR1 KGHSH and CDR2 LQKENI come from the germline V gene. This chain's CDR3 is CASSPPGLNTEAFF. The CDR3 DNA follows: TGTGCCAGCAGTCCCCCGGGGCTCAACACTGAAGCTTTCTTT. The entire variable domain, with the rest obtained from reference TRBV18 and TRBJ1-1, is as follows: NAGVMQNPRHLVRRRGQEARLRCSPMKGHSHVYWYRQLPEEGLKFMVYLQKENIIDESGMPKERFSAEFPKEGPSILRIQQVVRGDSAAYFCASSPPGLNTEAFFGQGTRLTVV.

Ten or more counts support this clonotype. V gene TRBV2 combines with J gene TRBJ1-1; maybe TRBD1 (5 bases). V lost 5 bases and J lost 0, with 13 bases in between. The CDR3 loop spans 15 amino acids. In germline, CDR1 is SNHLY, CDR2 FYNNEI. The chain's CDR3 is CASSPGKVMNTEAFF. Here the CDR3 DNA reads TGTGCCAGCAGTCCAGGGAAAGTCATGAACACTGAAGCTTTCTTT.

The sample holds a few counts of this clonotype. This rearrangement joins TRBV18 to TRBJ1-6, with a weak D call TRBD1 (5 bases). The CDR3 covers 15 residues. Trimming removed 6 bases from V and 3 bases from J, with 12 bases in between. Germline CDR1 KGHSH, CDR2 LQKENI. DNA for the CDR3: TGTGCCAGCTCTACGGGACGGATCTATAATTCACCCCTCCACTTT. Residues: CASSTGRIYNSPLHF.

This clonotype came up many times. The chain carries TRBV6-1 and TRBJ2-7; 7 bases map to TRBD2. This CDR3 has 18 residues. V was pared by 6 bases and J by 3 bases, with 20 bases of the junction left unmatched. Germline loops: CDR1 MNHNS, CDR2 SASEGT. The CDR3 coding sequence is TGTGCCAGCAGGGGGAGCGGACGCGGGAGTGTCTCTAACTACGAGCAGTACTTC. Residues: CASRGSGRGSVSNYEQYF.

This clonotype was observed at least ten times. The chain is built from TRBV6-1 and TRBJ2-7; no clear D. This CDR3 is 12 amino acids long. CDR1 and CDR2 (germline): MNHNS, SASEGT. V lost 6 bases and J 3 bases, leaving 9 bases between the germline ends. The CDR3 is CASRALGYEQYF. The DNA of the CDR3 is TGTGCCAGCAGGGCCCTAGGCTACGAGCAGTACTTC.

This clonotype occurred a few times. The chain links TRBV19 to TRBJ1-1, with D hard to call. The CDR3 has 13 amino acids. CDR1 and CDR2 from the germline V gene are LNHDA and SQIVND (reference sequence). V shed 7 bases and J shed 0 bases, with 9 bases lying between them. CDR3 sequence (DNA): TGTGCCAGTAAAAACACCATGAACACTGAAGCTTTCTTT. Its protein product is CASKNTMNTEAFF.

This clonotype was seen repeatedly, ten times or more. This chain joins TRBV18 and TRBJ2-7; 8 bases align to TRBD1. The length of the CDR3 is 14 residues. In germline, CDR1 is KGHSH, CDR2 LQKENI. The V and J ends lost 2 bases and 3 bases, in that order; junction bases with no gene match: 3. CDR3 protein: CASSPGTGHYEQYF. The CDR3 region has the DNA TGTGCCAGCTCACCAGGGACAGGTCACTACGAGCAGTACTTC. The full variable domain, completed using reference TRBV18 and TRBJ2-7, is NAGVMQNPRHLVRRRGQEARLRCSPMKGHSHVYWYRQLPEEGLKFMVYLQKENIIDESGMPKERFSAEFPKEGPSILRIQQVVRGDSAAYFCASSPGTGHYEQYFGPGTRLTVT.

The chain is built from TRBV14 and TRBJ1-4; D unclear. The V end lost 0 bases, the J end lost 4 bases, and 9 bases lay between the germline ends. Germline V gene sequence: CDR1 SGHDN, CDR2 FVKESK. This CDR3 has 15 amino acids. CDR3 nucleotides: TGTGCCAGCAGCCAAGATCCGGGATTTAATGAAAAACTGTTTTTT. As protein: CASSQDPGFNEKLFF.

This clonotype was observed at least ten times. V and J are TRBV28 and TRBJ2-7; TRBD1 matches at 9 bases. Germline CDR1 and CDR2: MDHEN and SYDVKM. Trimming took 9 bases from V and 5 from J; bases not matched to a gene: 14. The CDR3 extends over 15 amino acids. This chain's CDR3 is CASTFSGTGMNEQYF. As DNA, the CDR3 is TGTGCCAGTACCTTCTCCGGGACAGGGATGAACGAGCAGTACTTC.

This clonotype came up many times. The chain carries TRBV5-1 and TRBJ1-1; no firm D call. CDR1 is SGHRS and CDR2 is YFSETQ in the germline V gene. The CDR3 runs 14 residues. The V end lost 3 bases, the J end lost 1 base, and 10 bases lay between the germline ends. CDR3 sequence reads: CASSSSIWNTEAFF. CDR3 bases: TGCGCCAGCAGCTCATCAATATGGAACACTGAAGCTTTCTTT. Supplemented by reference TRBV5-1 and TRBJ1-1, the full variable domain reads KAGVTQTPRYLIKTRGQQVTLSCSPISGHRSVSWYQQTPGQGLQFLFEYFSETQRNKGNFPGRFSGRQFSNSRSEMNVSTLELGDSALYLCASSSSIWNTEAFFGQGTRLTVV.

This clonotype was picked up many times. CDR3: CASSYSVRAESEQYF. The CDR3 DNA reads TGTGCCAGCAGTTACTCAGTTCGGGCCGAATCTGAGCAGTACTTC. The chain combines TRBV6-5 with TRBJ2-7; D gene ambiguous. This CDR3 is built from 15 residues. Germline CDR1 and CDR2: MNHEY and SVGAGI. V was trimmed by 0 bases and J by 7 bases, leaving 16 bases between them.

This clonotype was picked up a small number of times. The gene calls are TRBV12-3 or TRBV12-4 and TRBJ1-2; D is ambiguous. Between the trimmed V and J ends, which lost 2 bases and 0 bases, there was a span of 10 bases. The CDR3 is 15 residues long. The DNA for the CDR3 is TGTGCCAGCAGTTTATCCACCCCTACTAACTATGGCTACACCTTC. Its translation: CASSLSTPTNYGYTF.

The V and J genes are TRBV20-1 and TRBJ1-2; D call uncertain. The length of the CDR3 is 15 residues. The ends were cut back, 5 bases at V and 6 bases at J, with 22 bases in the middle. Germline V gives CDR1 DFQATT, CDR2 SNEGSKA (reference sequence). The CDR3 DNA reads TGCAGTGCTTATAAAGTCTTTCAGTGGGTCCATGGCTACACCTTC. As protein: CSAYKVFQWVHGYTF.

This clonotype appeared many times. V usage is TRBV7-8 and J usage is TRBJ1-5; no clear D. V was shortened by 2 bases and J by 5 bases, with 7 bases between the two germline ends. This CDR3 region has 13 residues. The germline V gene has CDR1 SGHVS and CDR2 FQNEAQ. CDR3 sequence (DNA): TGTGCCAGCAGCTTAAAGGGCCATCAGCCCCAGCATTTT. It codes for CASSLKGHQPQHF.

In its sample, this clonotype was seen a few times. J is TRBJ2-3 and V is TRBV19; 13 positions agree with TRBD2. CDR3 size: 16 residues. J was trimmed by 2 bases and V by 6 bases; bases with no gene match: 5. From germline, CDR1 is LNHDA and CDR2 SQIVND (reference sequence). The CDR3 bases are TGTGCCAGTAGCGATGGGACTAGCGGGATCACAGATACGCAGTATTTT. The encoded protein is CASSDGTSGITDTQYF.

This clonotype was picked up a small number of times. This chain joins TRBV25-1 and TRBJ2-1, with 10 positions matching TRBD2. This CDR3 has 15 amino acids. J lost 10 bases, V lost 3 bases, and 9 bases had no gene match. The V gene's germline CDR1 is MGHDK and CDR2 SYGVNS. The CDR3 reads CASSDSSGGVAEQFF. The DNA of the CDR3 is TGTGCCAGCAGTGATTCTAGCGGGGGTGTGGCGGAGCAGTTCTTC.

The J gene is TRBJ1-5, the V gene TRBV6-1, with a tentative D call TRBD1 (5 bases). The CDR3 length is 16 residues. Germline lookup yields CDR1 MNHNS and CDR2 SASEGT. V was clipped by 10 bases and J by 3 bases, with 22 bases between them. CDR3 amino acids: CATIQPFNRNNQPQHF. For the CDR3, the DNA is TGTGCCACCATACAACCCTTCAACAGGAACAATCAGCCCCAGCATTTT.

The chain couples TRBV6-6 to TRBJ1-5; a weak D match, TRBD1 (5 bases). The CDR3 has 18 amino acids. Trimming shortened V by 0 bases and J by 0 bases, and 15 bases separated the two germline ends. From germline, CDR1 is MNHNY and CDR2 SVGAGI (reference sequence). The CDR3 reads CASSYSYVERGSNQPQHF. CDR3 DNA: TGTGCCAGCAGTTACTCGTACGTGGAGAGGGGTAGCAATCAGCCCCAGCATTTT.

Here the CDR3 DNA reads TGTGCCAGCAGCCTACCTCGGTCACCCGGTGGCTACACCTTC. Its protein product is CASSLPRSPGGYTF. This sequence joins TRBV5-8 and TRBJ1-2; D not certain. The CDR3 is 14 residues long. Germline V gene sequence: CDR1 SGHTS, CDR2 YDEGEE. V was shortened by 4 bases and J by 7 bases, with 17 bases between the two germline ends.